This TCR beta chain was documented in a study of T cell responses to AZD1222 COVID-19 vaccine (dated by TCRdb to the early 2020s). With regard to the full study: AZD1222 recipients whose second dose came at about 4 weeks and those whose second dose came at about 12 weeks were combined into one group, since spike-specific TCR depth and breadth did not differ between the two schedules. A total of approximately 240 trial participants underwent TCR sequencing, of whom about 200 had received two doses of AZD1222 and some 25 had received two doses of the MenACWY control vaccine. Trial participants were enrolled into age subgroups of 18-55, 56-69 and 70-plus years, which contained approximately 150, 28 and 58 TCR-sequenced participants, respectively.

Concerning this clone itself: It lacks a known antigen. The sample holds no much larger clone one base away, and base qualities are not on file.

Results and caveats for the whole study, not just this receptor: In the small 56-69-year group, the increase in depth fell short of significance, most likely because of low power. Participants were mostly white British, with more females than males. The authors suggested clonal diversity may have been underestimated. The whole spike protein was spanned by vaccine-associated CD4 TCRs, and dominant responses were seen in regions 160-218 and 743-854. After two AZD1222 doses, spike-specific TCR breadth and depth were significantly higher than at day 0 and than in MenACWY recipients. Epitopes outside the regions mutated in the B.1.351 and B.1.1.7 variants were reportedly recognized by nearly half of the unique spike-specific TCRs. Because no day 14 peak-response samples were available, the repertoires could be characterized only after the peak T cell response. Conclusions about previously exposed vaccinees were limited because only six AZD1222 recipients were SARS-CoV-2 seropositive at baseline.

In the paper's terms, the time point label means: baseline before first vaccination. Samples from vaccinated people were obtained from the UK trials COV001 and COV002, which included a single-blind randomized controlled phase 2/3 trial of AZD1222 (ChAdOx1 nCoV-19) in healthy adults. For TCRbeta chain sequencing, PBMC samples were collected from trial participants at day 0 and at day 28 after the second dose. The CDR3 regions of human TCRbeta chains were subjected to immunosequencing. Concerning the study's data processing: TCRs in the repertoires were matched against a reference library of SARS-CoV-2-specific TCRs that had been generated with the MIRA antigen-specificity platform. Breadth was defined as the fraction of unique TCRs that were SARS-CoV-2-associated. Depth was defined as the fraction of total T cells that were SARS-CoV-2-associated. Using the MIRA data, each spike-specific TCR was assigned both to the spike region to which the TCR was reactive and to a CD4 or CD8 class. Log10-transformed breadth and depth values were compared by one-way ANOVA with Sidak's multiple comparisons tests. Here the immuneACCESS table is served through TCRdb, limited to in-frame sequences with V and J called. Missing clones are a known gap in these copies; in checked studies unresolved V genes cover under half, and the rest lacks a known reason. That table furnishes V, J and clone size, whereas the DNA furnished D and trimming. Present in this sample are tens of thousands of clones, roughly 94% of which were seen just once. Approximately 5.5% of the sample is taken by the ten largest.

Inclusive of the bounding cysteine and phenylalanine, the CDR3 is 16 residues long. Only the CDR3 part of the read is kept: 48 bases, read in frame from the first base. Trimming removed 1 base from V and 1 base from J; the gene matches leave 4 bases unexplained. CDR1 SGHTA and CDR2 FQGNSA were looked up in the germline V gene. This material consisted of peripheral blood, taken on day 0 of AZD1222 vaccination. This chain joins TRBV7-2 to TRBJ2-1; 7 junctional bases match TRBD2. This TCR was sampled from an adult in good health. The CDR3: CASSLGVGRSYNEQFF. The bases are TGTGCCAGCAGCTTAGGGGTCGGGAGGTCCTACAATGAGCAGTTCTTC.